This T cell receptor beta chain is drawn from a study of blood T cell repertoires in COVID-19. TCRdb's table, derived via immunoSEQ multiplex PCR, lists solely in-frame clones and lacks some. Seen here are about 150,000 clones, about 89% observed once, and the top ten hold 35% to 40%. This CDR3 contains 18 residues. The V gene's germline CDR1 is LGHDT and CDR2 YNNKEL (reference sequence). The V end lost 4 bases, the J end lost 2 bases, and 23 bases lay between the germline ends. Sequencing input: peripheral blood. The J gene is TRBJ1-2, the V gene TRBV3-1 (or the pseudogene TRBV3-2); a weak D match, TRBD1 (5 bases). The receptor was derived from a man in his fifties or sixties who had recovered from COVID-19. CDR3: CASSPQGLRQGLNYGYTF. In nucleotides, the CDR3 is TGTGCCAGCAGCCCGCAAGGATTACGGCAGGGATTAAACTATGGCTACACCTTC.